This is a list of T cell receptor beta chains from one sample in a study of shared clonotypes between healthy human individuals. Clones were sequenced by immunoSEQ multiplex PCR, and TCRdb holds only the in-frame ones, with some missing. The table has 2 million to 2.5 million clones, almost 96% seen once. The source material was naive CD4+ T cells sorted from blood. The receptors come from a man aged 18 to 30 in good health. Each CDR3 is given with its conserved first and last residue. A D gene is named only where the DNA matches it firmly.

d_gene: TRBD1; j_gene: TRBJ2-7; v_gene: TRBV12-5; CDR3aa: CASGWWDRGPHEQYF; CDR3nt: TGTGCTAGTGGTTGGTGGGACAGGGGCCCCCACGAGCAGTACTTC
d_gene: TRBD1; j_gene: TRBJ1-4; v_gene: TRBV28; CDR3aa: CASRAGQGAGEKLFF; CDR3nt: TGTGCCAGCAGGGCGGGACAGGGGGCGGGTGAAAAACTGTTTTTT
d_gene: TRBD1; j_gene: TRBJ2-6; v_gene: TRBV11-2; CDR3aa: CASSIQGAGANVLTF; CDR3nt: TGTGCCAGCAGCATACAGGGGGCTGGGGCCAACGTCCTGACTTTC
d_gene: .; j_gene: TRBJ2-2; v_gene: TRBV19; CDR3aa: CASSTVEYTGELFF; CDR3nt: TGTGCCAGTAGTACGGTGGAATACACCGGGGAGCTGTTTTTT
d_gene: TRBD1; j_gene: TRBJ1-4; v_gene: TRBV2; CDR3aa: CASSDPGQGFF; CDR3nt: TGTGCCAGCAGCGACCCTGGACAGGGATTTTTT
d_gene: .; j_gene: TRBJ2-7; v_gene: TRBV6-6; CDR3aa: CASSYSTGTYEQYF; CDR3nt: TGTGCCAGCAGTTACTCGACGGGGACCTACGAGCAGTACTTC
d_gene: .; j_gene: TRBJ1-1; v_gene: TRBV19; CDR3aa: CASSITTVLNTEAFF; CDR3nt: TGTGCCAGTAGTATCACGACAGTCTTGAACACTGAAGCTTTCTTT
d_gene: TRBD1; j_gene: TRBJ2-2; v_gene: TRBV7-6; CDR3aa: CASSLGAGGSTGELFF; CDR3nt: TGTGCCAGCAGCTTAGGGGCAGGGGGCAGCACCGGGGAGCTGTTTTTT
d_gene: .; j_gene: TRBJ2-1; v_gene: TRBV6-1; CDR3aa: CASRSPTRYNEQFF; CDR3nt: TGTGCCTCCCGTTCCCCCACACGATACAATGAGCAGTTCTTC
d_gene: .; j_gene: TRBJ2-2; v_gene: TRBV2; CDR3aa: CASSYGGRGELFF; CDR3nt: TGTGCCAGCAGTTACGGGGGGCGAGGGGAGCTGTTTTTT
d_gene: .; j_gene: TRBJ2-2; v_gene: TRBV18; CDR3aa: CASSPGLLLNPGELFF; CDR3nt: TGTGCCAGCTCACCAGGACTTCTCCTAAACCCCGGGGAGCTGTTTTTT
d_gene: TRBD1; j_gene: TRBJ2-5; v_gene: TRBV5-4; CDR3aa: CASSTGVQETQYF; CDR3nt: TGTGCCAGCAGCACAGGGGTCCAAGAGACCCAGTACTTC
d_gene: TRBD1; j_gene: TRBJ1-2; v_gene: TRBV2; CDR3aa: CASIPGQGARGYTF; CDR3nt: TGTGCCAGCATCCCGGGACAGGGGGCGCGGGGCTACACCTTC
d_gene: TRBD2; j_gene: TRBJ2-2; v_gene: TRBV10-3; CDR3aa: CAITGGPDSGELFF; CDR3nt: TGTGCCATCACGGGGGGGCCAGATTCCGGGGAGCTGTTTTTT
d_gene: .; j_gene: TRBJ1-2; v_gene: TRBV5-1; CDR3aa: CASSFDRIGGYTF; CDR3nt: TGCGCCAGCAGCTTCGATCGGATCGGGGGCTACACCTTC
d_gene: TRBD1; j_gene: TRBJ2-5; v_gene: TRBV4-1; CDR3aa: CASSHPDREGTQYF; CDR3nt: TGCGCCAGCAGCCACCCGGACAGGGAAGGGACCCAGTACTTC
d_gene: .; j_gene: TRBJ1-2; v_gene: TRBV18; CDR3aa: CASSPLAPGRGYGYTF; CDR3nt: TGTGCCAGCTCACCACTTGCTCCCGGGCGAGGCTATGGCTACACCTTC